A selection of T cell receptor beta chains follows, all from one sample in a study of metastatic and nonmetastatic thyroid tumors. With MiXCR, TCRdb reprocessed the PCR reads. The sample holds approximately 25,000 clones, about a quarter seen once. The sequencing input was blood. The source is a male donor with papillary thyroid cancer or a benign thyroid nodule (not recorded which). Some clones in this sample may be carry-over from other donors' samples. Both conserved end residues are trimmed from each CDR3. Each record gives: V gene, J gene, CDR3 protein.

TRBV6-1	TRBJ2-1	ASSEDGRFRDEQF
TRBV6-5	TRBJ2-1	ASSYGTSVYNEQF
TRBV6-6	TRBJ1-2	ASSYSGSYGYT
TRBV16	TRBJ1-5	ASSQWEGDNQPQH
TRBV11-2	TRBJ2-3	ASSTRLDRTDTQY
TRBV5-4	TRBJ2-6	ASIFGTGGSGANVLT
TRBV6-1	TRBJ2-1	ASTLGQGVGEQF
TRBV3-1	TRBJ2-3	ASSQGMDTFTDTQY
TRBV5-1	TRBJ2-7	ASSSHREQY
TRBV5-1	TRBJ1-6	ASTPGEQNSPLH
TRBV11-2	TRBJ2-7	ASTPERTGGEQY
TRBV27	TRBJ1-1	ASSLSRGGSTEAF
TRBV2	TRBJ2-7	ASGDVPLVRGDGSYEQY
TRBV11-3	TRBJ2-5	ASGLGAGTEETQY
TRBV27	TRBJ1-4	ASSHLSGGVEKLF
TRBV19	TRBJ1-6	ATSTGAHHNSPLH